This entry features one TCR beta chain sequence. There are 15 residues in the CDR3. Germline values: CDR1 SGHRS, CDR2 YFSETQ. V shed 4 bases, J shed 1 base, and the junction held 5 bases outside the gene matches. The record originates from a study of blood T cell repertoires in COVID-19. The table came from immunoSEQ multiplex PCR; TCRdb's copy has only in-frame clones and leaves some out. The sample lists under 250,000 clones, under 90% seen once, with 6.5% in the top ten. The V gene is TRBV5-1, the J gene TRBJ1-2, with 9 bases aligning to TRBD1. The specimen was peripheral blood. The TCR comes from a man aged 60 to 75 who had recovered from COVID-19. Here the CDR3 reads CASSPGTGLNYGYTF. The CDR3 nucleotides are TGCGCCAGCAGCCCGGGGACAGGGCTTAACTATGGCTACACCTTC.